The 32 T cell receptor beta chains below all came from one sample that was sequenced in a study of OX40 agonist ivuxolimab in advanced cancers. Using immunoSEQ multiplex PCR, the repertoire was profiled, and TCRdb retains in-frame clones only, with some absent. The sample lists around 67,000 clones; 80% to 85% were seen once. The sequences come from CD4+ or CD8+ T cells sorted from blood, collected in a trial of the OX40 agonist ivuxolimab. These receptors originate from an adult with an advanced solid tumor such as melanoma, head and neck, liver or kidney cancer.

This clone was found a few times. J is TRBJ1-2 and V is TRBV19, with TRBD1 identical over 7 bases. The V gene end was trimmed by 6 bases and the J gene end by 0 bases; junction bases not matched to a gene: 10. Germline loops: CDR1 LNHDA, CDR2 SQIVND (reference sequence). The CDR3 contains 16 residues. The CDR3, as DNA: TGTGCCAGTAGGACTAGACAGGGCGGGACTAACTATGGCTACACCTTC. Amino acid sequence: CASRTRQGGTNYGYTF.

V usage is TRBV7-2 and J usage is TRBJ2-2; TRBD1 agrees at 12 bases. Germline V gene data show CDR1 as SGHTA and CDR2 as FQGNSA. J was trimmed by 5 bases and V by 1 base; bases with no gene match: 5. The CDR3 contains 17 residues. The CDR3 sequence: CASSLERDRGRTGELFF. As DNA, the CDR3 is TGTGCCAGCAGCTTAGAGCGGGACAGGGGGCGGACCGGGGAGCTGTTTTTT. Full variable domain (outside the CDR3, taken from reference TRBV7-2 and TRBJ2-2): GAGVSQSPSNKVTEKGKDVELRCDPISGHTALYWYRQSLGQGLEFLIYFQGNSAPDKSGLPSDRFSAERTGGSVSTLTIQRTQQEDSAVYLCASSLERDRGRTGELFFGEGSRLTVL.

This chain links TRBV28 with TRBJ1-2; 8 bases match TRBD1. Germline V gene data show CDR1 as MDHEN and CDR2 as SYDVKM. The J segment lost 4 bases and the V segment lost 6 bases, leaving 4 bases of the junction unmatched. This CDR3 spans 13 amino acids. The DNA of the CDR3 is TGTGCCAGCAGGGACAGGGACCTCTATGGCTACACCTTC. Its protein is CASRDRDLYGYTF.

The genes are TRBV9 and TRBJ2-2; 7 positions agree with TRBD2. V was clipped by 0 bases and J by 0 bases; unmatched bases: 2. CDR1 is SGDLS and CDR2 is YYNGEE in the germline V gene. The CDR3 extends over 16 amino acids. CDR3 nucleotide sequence: TGTGCCAGCAGCGTAGGGGGAGGGGCGAACACCGGGGAGCTGTTTTTT. It is translated as CASSVGGGANTGELFF.

The rearrangement links TRBV9 to TRBJ2-1; no firm D call. This CDR3 contains 15 residues. Germline CDR1 is SGDLS and CDR2 is YYNGEE. V lost 0 bases and J 3 bases, leaving 10 bases between the germline ends. The CDR3 reads CASSVASQLYNEQFF. In nucleotides, the CDR3 is TGTGCCAGCAGCGTAGCCAGCCAGCTCTACAATGAGCAGTTCTTC.

V is TRBV7-9 and J is TRBJ1-4, with a tentative D call TRBD1 (6 bases). This CDR3 contains 14 residues. The germline V gene encodes CDR1 SEHNR and CDR2 FQNEAQ (reference sequence). V was cut by 3 bases and J by 4 bases, with 9 bases left in between. This CDR3 is CASSLDSFNEKLFF. In DNA form, the CDR3 reads TGTGCCAGCAGCTTGGACAGCTTTAATGAAAAACTGTTTTTT.

This clone showed up just once. The rearrangement joins TRBV5-1 to TRBJ1-1; D not certain. The CDR3 is 13 amino acids. Trimming cost V 6 bases and J 3 bases, with 12 bases left between them. Germline V lookup: CDR1 SGHRS, CDR2 YFSETQ. The CDR3 here is CASKDVDYTEAFF. The DNA for the CDR3 is TGCGCCAGCAAGGACGTGGACTACACTGAAGCTTTCTTT. The entire variable domain, with the rest obtained from reference TRBV5-1 and TRBJ1-1, is as follows: KAGVTQTPRYLIKTRGQQVTLSCSPISGHRSVSWYQQTPGQGLQFLFEYFSETQRNKGNFPGRFSGRQFSNSRSEMNVSTLELGDSALYLCASKDVDYTEAFFGQGTRLTVV.

The chain recombines TRBV5-1 with TRBJ1-1; D might be TRBD1 (5 bases). The CDR3 sequence is 15 residues long. V lost 0 bases and J lost 1, with 10 bases in between. Germline V gene sequence: CDR1 SGHRS, CDR2 YFSETQ. CDR3 amino acids: CASSLAGRANTEAFF. The CDR3 DNA reads TGCGCCAGCAGCTTGGCGGGCAGGGCGAACACTGAAGCTTTCTTT.

The rearrangement links TRBV9 to TRBJ2-6; D is possibly TRBD2 (6 bases). CDR1 SGDLS and CDR2 YYNGEE come from the germline V gene. The V gene lost 7 bases and the J gene lost 1 base, with 12 bases spanning the gap. There are 15 residues in the CDR3. CDR3 sequence (DNA): TGTGCCAGCGGTTCGGGACTTTCTGGGGCCAACGTCCTGACTTTC. Protein product: CASGSGLSGANVLTF.

The V gene is TRBV28, the J gene TRBJ1-2; possibly TRBD1 for D (5 bases). This CDR3 comprises 13 residues. From germline, CDR1 is MDHEN and CDR2 SYDVKM. The germline V and J ends were trimmed by 6 bases and 7 bases, with 15 bases remaining between them. The CDR3: CASSLSGGSGYTF. The CDR3 coding sequence is TGTGCCAGCAGCCTTTCCGGGGGTAGTGGCTACACCTTC.

This chain links TRBV29-1 with TRBJ1-2, with D possibly TRBD1 on 5 matching bases. The CDR3 is 15 residues long. The germline gives CDR1 SQVTM, CDR2 ANQGSEA. V lost 4 bases to trimming and J lost 4 bases, with 19 bases between them. The CDR3 sequence: CSVVGGGGMFYGYTF. CDR3 DNA: TGCAGCGTTGTGGGCGGGGGAGGGATGTTCTATGGCTACACCTTC.

The genes are TRBV27 and TRBJ1-6; D unresolved. The CDR3 runs to 15 residues. Trimming took off 6 bases at V and 2 bases at J, with 11 bases between the two ends. The germline V gene encodes CDR1 MNHEY and CDR2 SMNVEV (reference sequence). DNA of the CDR3: TGTGCCAGCAGACTTTCCGGGGCCTATAATTCACCCCTCCACTTT. This gives the protein CASRLSGAYNSPLHF.

The V and J genes are TRBV7-8 and TRBJ2-3; 14 bases map to TRBD2. V shed 1 base, J shed 4 bases, and the junction held 13 bases outside the gene matches. Germline CDR1 reads SGHVS; CDR2 reads FQNEAQ. There are 20 residues in the CDR3. This chain's CDR3 is CASSLDGPGLAGAGADTQYF. CDR3 nucleotide sequence: TGTGCCAGCAGCTTAGATGGGCCGGGACTAGCGGGGGCCGGCGCAGATACGCAGTATTTT.

The chain is built from TRBV21-1 and TRBJ2-6; the listed D gene, TRBD1, was not tested against the DNA. TRBV21-1 is a documented pseudogene. The CDR3 consists of 19 residues. CDR3 region: CASRKTRDRGRNGANVLTF. The CDR3 bases are TGTGCCAGCAGAAAAACCCGGGACAGGGGGCGGAATGGGGCCAACGTCCTGACTTTC.

The gene calls are TRBV19 and TRBJ2-2; 8 bases map to TRBD1. This CDR3 comprises 15 residues. The trim removed 3 bases at V and 3 bases at J, leaving 3 bases unmatched. Germline values: CDR1 LNHDA, CDR2 SQIVND (reference sequence). The CDR3 here is CASSIPRGHTGELFF. The CDR3 nucleotides are TGTGCCAGTAGTATCCCCAGGGGGCACACCGGGGAGCTGTTTTTT. Together with reference TRBV19 and TRBJ2-2, the CDR3 gives the full variable domain: DGGITQSPKYLFRKEGQNVTLSCEQNLNHDAMYWYRQDPGQGLRLIYYSQIVNDFQKGDIAEGYSVSREKKESFPLTVTSAQKNPTAFYLCASSIPRGHTGELFFGEGSRLTVL.

The V gene is TRBV5-1, the J gene TRBJ2-1; D is uncertain. CDR3 length: 14 amino acids. Germline CDR1 is SGHRS and CDR2 is YFSETQ. The V end lost 0 bases, the J end lost 3 bases, and 7 bases lay between the germline ends. The CDR3 sequence: CASSLGGIYNEQFF. The CDR3 nucleotides read TGCGCCAGCAGCTTGGGGGGTATCTACAATGAGCAGTTCTTC.

The chain is built from TRBV27 and TRBJ2-7; D may be TRBD1 (5 bases). V was shortened by 0 bases and J by 2 bases, with 17 bases between the two germline ends. The CDR3 is 17 amino acids. Germline V gene sequence: CDR1 MNHEY, CDR2 SMNVEV (reference sequence). CDR3 region: CASSLSSPGQITYEQYF. CDR3 DNA sequence: TGTGCCAGCAGTTTATCGTCCCCAGGACAAATTACCTACGAGCAGTACTTC.

This rearrangement joins TRBV5-6 to TRBJ1-2; no clear D. CDR3 length equals 15 residues. V shed 0 bases and J shed 4 bases, with 13 bases lying between them. Germline CDR1 SGHDT, CDR2 YYEEEE. The CDR3 region has the DNA TGTGCCAGCAGCTTGGCCGAGGCTGGGGTCTATGGCTACACCTTC. Translation gives CASSLAEAGVYGYTF.

This chain links TRBV9 with TRBJ2-1, with D uncertain. The germline V gene has CDR1 SGDLS and CDR2 YYNGEE. This CDR3 has 14 amino acids. Trimming took off 2 bases at V and 3 bases at J, with 9 bases between the two ends. DNA for the CDR3: TGTGCCAGCAGCGTCCAACACCACTACAATGAGCAGTTCTTC. Translated: CASSVQHHYNEQFF.

This clone was counted a single time. J is TRBJ2-5 and V is TRBV6-5; no clear D gene. The end of the DNA is better explained by TRBJ2-7, so the J call may be wrong. The CDR3 runs to 12 residues. Germline V gene sequence: CDR1 MNHEY, CDR2 SVGAGI. CDR3 nucleotides: TGTGCCAGCAGTTACTCGGCAGGCGAGCAGTACTTC. It translates to CASSYSAGEQYF.

V is TRBV18 and J is TRBJ1-4, with 10 bases matching TRBD1. Trimming at V came to 2 bases and at J to 8 bases, leaving 5 bases not matched to a gene. Looked up from germline, CDR1 is KGHSH and CDR2 is LQKENI. The CDR3 is 15 amino acids. The CDR3 sequence: CASSPRADRGEKLFF. In DNA form, the CDR3 reads TGTGCCAGCTCACCAAGAGCGGACAGGGGGGAAAAACTGTTTTTT.

J is TRBJ1-2 and V is TRBV18; 7 nucleotides match TRBD1. The ends lost 3 bases at V and 2 bases at J; junction bases unmatched: 6. Per germline, CDR1 KGHSH and CDR2 LQKENI. The CDR3 consists of 15 residues. The chain's CDR3 is CASSPGQMKNYGYTF. For the CDR3, the DNA is TGTGCCAGCTCACCGGGACAGATGAAAAACTATGGCTACACCTTC.

The rearrangement joins TRBV5-6 to TRBJ2-2, with 7 nucleotides matching TRBD2. Per the germline V gene, CDR1 is SGHDT and CDR2 is YYEEEE. The junction had 4 bases not matched to a gene; V was cut back by 0 bases and J by 2 bases. CDR3 size: 16 residues. The CDR3 here is CASSLGKRGNTGELFF. In DNA form, the CDR3 reads TGTGCCAGCAGCTTGGGGAAGCGGGGCAACACCGGGGAGCTGTTTTTT. The variable domain in full, with the rest retrieved from reference TRBV5-6 and TRBJ2-2, is DAGVTQSPTHLIKTRGQQVTLRCSPKSGHDTVSWYQQALGQGPQFIFQYYEEEERQRGNFPDRFSGHQFPNYSSELNVNALLLGDSALYLCASSLGKRGNTGELFFGEGSRLTVL.

This chain joins TRBV4-2 and TRBJ1-5; 10 bases agree with TRBD1. The CDR3 spans 15 residues. Germline V gives CDR1 LGHNA, CDR2 YNFKEQ. V was pared by 2 bases and J by 5 bases, with 3 bases of the junction left unmatched. The CDR3, as DNA: TGTGCCAGCAGCCAATCGACAGGGGGCTATCAGCCCCAGCATTTT. It specifies CASSQSTGGYQPQHF.

This chain connects TRBV28 to TRBJ1-5, with D uncertain. V lost 3 bases to trimming and J lost 6 bases, with 3 bases between them. The germline V gene encodes CDR1 MDHEN and CDR2 SYDVKM. This CDR3 has 11 amino acids. CDR3 DNA sequence: TGTGCCAGCAGTTTGGGTCAGCCCCAGCATTTT. It translates to CASSLGQPQHF.

The rearrangement uses TRBV11-2 and TRBJ2-3; D is unresolved. This CDR3 region has 14 residues. Germline V gene data show CDR1 as SGHAT and CDR2 as FQNNGV. The ends were cut back, 2 bases at V and 1 base at J, with 7 bases in the middle. The CDR3 loop reads CASSLSRGTDTQYF. DNA of the CDR3: TGTGCCAGCAGCTTAAGTAGGGGCACAGATACGCAGTATTTT.

In its sample, this clone was seen once. V usage is TRBV5-5 and J usage is TRBJ2-2, with D perhaps being TRBD1 or TRBD2 (5 bases each). The germline V gene has CDR1 SGHKS and CDR2 YYEKEE (reference sequence). CDR3 length: 13 amino acids. V was clipped by 2 bases and J by 5 bases, with 7 bases between them. The CDR3 bases are TGTGCCAGCAGCTTTTGGGGGACCGGGGAGCTGTTTTTT. It is translated as CASSFWGTGELFF.

In its sample, this clone was seen once. The chain is built from TRBV19 and TRBJ2-7, with D possibly called TRBD1 or TRBD2 (5 bases each). CDR3 length: 15 amino acids. CDR1 is LNHDA and CDR2 is SQIVND in the germline V gene (reference sequence). The V end was cut by 3 bases, the J end by 8 bases, with 20 bases between. CDR3 in DNA: TGTGCCAGTAGTATCTACGCCGGGACGGACCTGCAGCAGTACTTC. This gives the protein CASSIYAGTDLQQYF. Variable domain in full (rest from reference TRBV19 and TRBJ2-7): DGGITQSPKYLFRKEGQNVTLSCEQNLNHDAMYWYRQDPGQGLRLIYYSQIVNDFQKGDIAEGYSVSREKKESFPLTVTSAQKNPTAFYLCASSIYAGTDLQQYFGPGTRLTVT.

The chain recombines TRBV5-8 with TRBJ1-1; D unresolved. CDR1 and CDR2 from the germline V gene are SGHTS and YDEGEE. The CDR3 loop spans 11 amino acids. V was shortened by 4 bases and J by 7 bases, with 8 bases between the two germline ends. The CDR3 region has the DNA TGTGCCAGCAGCCGGCGCTTTGAAGCTTTCTTT. Encoded protein: CASSRRFEAFF.

The V and J genes are TRBV4-2 and TRBJ2-7; a possible D gene is TRBD2 (6 bases). The CDR3 sequence is 15 residues long. The germline V gene has CDR1 LGHNA and CDR2 YNFKEQ. The germline V and J ends were trimmed by 4 bases and 0 bases, with 13 bases remaining between them. The CDR3 sequence: CASSLMQGLSYEQYF. The CDR3, as DNA: TGTGCCAGCAGCCTAATGCAGGGACTCTCCTACGAGCAGTACTTC.

V gene TRBV4-2 combines with J gene TRBJ2-7; 10 bases fit TRBD2. With V trimmed by 1 base and J by 1 base, 10 bases remained unmatched. Germline V CDR1 and CDR2: LGHNA, YNFKEQ. The CDR3 contains 18 residues. The CDR3 loop reads CASSQAALAGEFSYEQYF. The CDR3, as DNA: TGTGCCAGCAGCCAAGCCGCTCTAGCGGGAGAGTTTTCCTACGAGCAGTACTTC.

The J gene is TRBJ2-7, the V gene TRBV7-2; 8 positions agree with TRBD2. Trimming cost V 1 base and J 0 bases; bases outside gene matches: 5. This CDR3 region has 16 residues. Germline V lookup: CDR1 SGHTA, CDR2 FQGNSA. The CDR3 DNA reads as TGTGCCAGCAGCTTAGGGTGGCTAGCGGGCTCCTACGAGCAGTACTTC. Translation gives CASSLGWLAGSYEQYF. Together with reference TRBV7-2 and TRBJ2-7, the CDR3 gives the full variable domain: GAGVSQSPSNKVTEKGKDVELRCDPISGHTALYWYRQSLGQGLEFLIYFQGNSAPDKSGLPSDRFSAERTGGSVSTLTIQRTQQEDSAVYLCASSLGWLAGSYEQYFGPGTRLTVT.